This is a list of T cell receptor beta chains from one sample in a study of shared clonotypes between healthy human individuals. The data were produced by immunoSEQ multiplex PCR, yet TCRdb's version contains in-frame clones alone and is incomplete. The sample includes about 2 million clones, about 95% of them seen just once. Sequenced sample: naive CD8+ T cells sorted from blood. These receptors were obtained from a man aged 18 to 35 in good health. Each CDR3 is given without its conserved first and last residue.

CDR3aa | j_gene | v_gene
AISVTDNYGYT | TRBJ1-2 | TRBV10-3
ASSLVGTEQF | TRBJ2-1 | TRBV5-1
ASSVGDSLLYEQY | TRBJ2-7 | TRBV9
ASSRDLNFYEQY | TRBJ2-7 | TRBV28
ASRRSGSSNEQF | TRBJ2-1 | TRBV27
ASSQLPGLGSDEQF | TRBJ2-1 | TRBV4-1
ASSESAGEYNEQF | TRBJ2-1 | TRBV10-1
ASSQDGRASGNTIY | TRBJ1-3 | TRBV4-3
ASSPGLALHNEQF | TRBJ2-1 | TRBV28
ASSPGISYEQY | TRBJ2-7 | TRBV7-9
ASSSPGLYEQY | TRBJ2-7 | TRBV7-9
ASSELGQVNQPQH | TRBJ1-5 | TRBV19
ASSYSSGDTQY | TRBJ2-3 | TRBV6-5
ASAGDVGNQPQH | TRBJ1-5 | TRBV19
ASSELSRYEQY | TRBJ2-7 | TRBV6-4
ASSQDRGFDTDTQY | TRBJ2-3 | TRBV4-1